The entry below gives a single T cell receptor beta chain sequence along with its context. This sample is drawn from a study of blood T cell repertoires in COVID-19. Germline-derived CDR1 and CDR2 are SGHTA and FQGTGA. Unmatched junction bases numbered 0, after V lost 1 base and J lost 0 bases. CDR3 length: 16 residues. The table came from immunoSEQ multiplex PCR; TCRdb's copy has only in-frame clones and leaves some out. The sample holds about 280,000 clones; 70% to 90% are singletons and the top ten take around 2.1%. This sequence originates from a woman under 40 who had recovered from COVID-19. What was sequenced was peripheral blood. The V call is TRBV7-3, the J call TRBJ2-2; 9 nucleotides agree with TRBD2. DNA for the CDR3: TGTGCCAGCAGCTTAAGGACTAGCGCGAACACCGGGGAGCTGTTTTTT. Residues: CASSLRTSANTGELFF.